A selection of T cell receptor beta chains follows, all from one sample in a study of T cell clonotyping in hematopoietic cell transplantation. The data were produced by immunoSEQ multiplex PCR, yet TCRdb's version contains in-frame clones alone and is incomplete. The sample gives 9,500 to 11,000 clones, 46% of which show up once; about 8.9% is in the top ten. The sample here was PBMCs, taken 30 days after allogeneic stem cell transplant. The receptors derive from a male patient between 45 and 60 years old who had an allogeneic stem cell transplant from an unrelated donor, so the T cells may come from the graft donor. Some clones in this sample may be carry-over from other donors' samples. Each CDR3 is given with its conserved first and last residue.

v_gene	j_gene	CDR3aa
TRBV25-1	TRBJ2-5	CASSLTAYQETQYF
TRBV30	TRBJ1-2	CAWIPDRGYGYTF
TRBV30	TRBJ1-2	CAWPRGERIENYGYTF
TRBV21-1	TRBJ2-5	CASSTFEEGRGGETQYF
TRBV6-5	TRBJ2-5	CASSYSLLSGETQYF
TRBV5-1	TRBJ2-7	CASSLAGGFYEQYF
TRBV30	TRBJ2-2	CAWSVDLSAGELFF
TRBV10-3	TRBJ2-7	CAISEQAKSYEQYF
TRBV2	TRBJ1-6	CASRETGGNSPLHF
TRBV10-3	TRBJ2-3	CAISYRGSTDTQYF
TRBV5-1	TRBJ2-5	CASSPGEGTQYF
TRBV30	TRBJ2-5	CAWSNTGDQETQYF
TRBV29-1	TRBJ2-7	CSAGDYEQYF
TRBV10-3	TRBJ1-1	CAISDPGQEAFF
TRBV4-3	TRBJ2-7	CASSQDRTGPYEQYF
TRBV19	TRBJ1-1	CASSISRNTEAFF
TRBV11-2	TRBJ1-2	CASSLARYGYTF
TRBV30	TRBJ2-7	CAWRPRDPLGFHEQYF
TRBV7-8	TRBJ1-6	CASSLAGARNSPLHF
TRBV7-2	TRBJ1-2	CASSPDRPNYGYTF
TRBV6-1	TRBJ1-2	CASSDLTADYGYTF
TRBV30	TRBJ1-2	CAWSGLRGYTF
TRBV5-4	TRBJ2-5	CASSWTSTEETQYF
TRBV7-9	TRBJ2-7	CASSSGNYEQYF
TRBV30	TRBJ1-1	CAWSVLDSHNTEAFF
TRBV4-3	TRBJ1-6	CASSQDRTGDLSPLHF
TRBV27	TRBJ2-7	CASSTPGSYEQYF
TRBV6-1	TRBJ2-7	CASSDMWGAAYEQYF
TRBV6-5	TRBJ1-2	CASSPMDRVNYGYTF
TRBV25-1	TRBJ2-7	CASSEYWVHEQYF
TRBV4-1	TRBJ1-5	CASSHAGTINQPQHF
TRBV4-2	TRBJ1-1	CASSQGRENTEAFF
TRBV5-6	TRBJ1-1	CASRYRQGIGFF
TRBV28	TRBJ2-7	CASSRFGRREIIKYF
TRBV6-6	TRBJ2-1	CASSYGTSGIYNEQFF
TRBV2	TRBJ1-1	CASSDVGLMNTEAFF
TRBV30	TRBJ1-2	CAWSVNREQLYGYTF
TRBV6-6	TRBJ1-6	CASRTGRSQGSPLHF
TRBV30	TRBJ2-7	CAWRGVDEQYF
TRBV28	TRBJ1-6	CASSPPPIDRGNLSLHF
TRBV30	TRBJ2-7	CAFSPGRTSYEQYF